This T cell receptor (beta chain) was captured in a study of T cells of healthy individuals. Using its own MiXCR run on the 5' RACE reads, TCRdb lists one record per CDR3 protein. The table records tens of thousands of distinct CDR3 sequences, about 16% of them present only once. The V gene's germline CDR1 is SGHNT and CDR2 YYREEE (reference sequence). The V and J ends lost 0 bases and 2 bases respectively, with 10 bases between them. There are 15 residues in the CDR3. There are a few counts of this clonotype. The source is a human donor in good health. The rearrangement joins TRBV5-4 to TRBJ2-3; D gene ambiguous. CDR3 region: CASSLARTVTDTQYF. As DNA, the CDR3 is TGTGCCAGCAGCTTGGCCAGAACTGTCACAGATACGCAGTATTTT.